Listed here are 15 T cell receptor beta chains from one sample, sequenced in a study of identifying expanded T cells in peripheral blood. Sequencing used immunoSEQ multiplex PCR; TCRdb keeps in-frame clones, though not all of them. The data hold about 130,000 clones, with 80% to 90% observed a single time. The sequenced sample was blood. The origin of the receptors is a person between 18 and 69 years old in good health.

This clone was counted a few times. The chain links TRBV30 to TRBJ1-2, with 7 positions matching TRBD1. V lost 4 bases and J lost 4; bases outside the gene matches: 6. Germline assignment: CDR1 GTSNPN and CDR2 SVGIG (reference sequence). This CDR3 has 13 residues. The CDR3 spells CAWKGQRAYGYTF. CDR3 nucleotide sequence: TGTGCCTGGAAGGGACAGCGAGCCTATGGCTACACCTTC.

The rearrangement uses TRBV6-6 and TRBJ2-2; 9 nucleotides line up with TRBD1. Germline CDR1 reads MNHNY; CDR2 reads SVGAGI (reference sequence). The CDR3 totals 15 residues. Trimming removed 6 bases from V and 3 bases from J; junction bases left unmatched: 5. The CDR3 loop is CASRNRGLDTGELFF. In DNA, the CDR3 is TGTGCCAGCAGGAACAGGGGGCTGGACACCGGGGAGCTGTTTTTT.

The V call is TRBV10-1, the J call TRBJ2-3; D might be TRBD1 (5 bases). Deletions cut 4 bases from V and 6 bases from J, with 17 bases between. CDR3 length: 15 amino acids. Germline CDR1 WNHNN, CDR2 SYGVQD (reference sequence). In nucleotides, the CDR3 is TGCGCCAGCAGTGGGACAACAGGACGAAGGGATACGCAGTATTTT. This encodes CASSGTTGRRDTQYF.

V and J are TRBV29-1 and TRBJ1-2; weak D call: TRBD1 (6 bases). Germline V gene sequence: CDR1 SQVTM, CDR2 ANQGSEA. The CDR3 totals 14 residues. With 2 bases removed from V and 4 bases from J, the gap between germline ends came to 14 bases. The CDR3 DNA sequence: TGCAGCGTTGAAAAAGTGGGACATGTCTATGGCTACACCTTC. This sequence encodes CSVEKVGHVYGYTF. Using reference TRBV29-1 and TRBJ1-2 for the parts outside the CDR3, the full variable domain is SAVISQKPSRDICQRGTSLTIQCQVDSQVTMMFWYRQQPGQSLTLIATANQGSEATYESGFVIDKFPISRPNLTFSTLTVSNMSPEDSSIYLCSVEKVGHVYGYTFGSGTRLTVV.

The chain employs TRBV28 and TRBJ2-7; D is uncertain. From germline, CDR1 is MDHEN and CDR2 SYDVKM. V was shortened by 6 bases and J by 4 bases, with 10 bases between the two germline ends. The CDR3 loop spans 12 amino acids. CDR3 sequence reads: CASSRSRYEQYF. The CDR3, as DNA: TGTGCCAGCAGCCGTAGTCGGTACGAGCAGTACTTC.

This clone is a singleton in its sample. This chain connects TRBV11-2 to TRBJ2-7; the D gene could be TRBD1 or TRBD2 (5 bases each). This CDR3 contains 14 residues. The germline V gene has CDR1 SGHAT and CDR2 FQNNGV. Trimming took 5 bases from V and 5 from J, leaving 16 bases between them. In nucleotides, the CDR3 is TGTGCCAGCAGCGTAGGGCGAGGGGTTGACGAGCAGTACTTC. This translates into CASSVGRGVDEQYF.

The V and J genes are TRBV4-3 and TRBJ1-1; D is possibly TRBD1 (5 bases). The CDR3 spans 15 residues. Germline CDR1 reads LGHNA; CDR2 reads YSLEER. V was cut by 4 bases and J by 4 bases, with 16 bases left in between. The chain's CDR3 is CASSPGRIGGTEAFF. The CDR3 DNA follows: TGCGCCAGCAGCCCGGGACGGATCGGTGGCACTGAAGCTTTCTTT.

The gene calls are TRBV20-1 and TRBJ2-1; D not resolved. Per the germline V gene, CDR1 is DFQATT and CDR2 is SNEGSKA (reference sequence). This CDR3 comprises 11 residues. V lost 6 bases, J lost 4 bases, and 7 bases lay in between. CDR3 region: CSAPSYNEQFF. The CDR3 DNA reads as TGCAGTGCCCCATCATACAATGAGCAGTTCTTC.

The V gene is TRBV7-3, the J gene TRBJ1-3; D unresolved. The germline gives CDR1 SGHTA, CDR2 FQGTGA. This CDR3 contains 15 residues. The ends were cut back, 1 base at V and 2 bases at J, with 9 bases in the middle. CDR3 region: CASSLNKGAGNTIYF. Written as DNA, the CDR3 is TGTGCCAGCAGCTTAAACAAGGGCGCTGGAAACACCATATATTTT.

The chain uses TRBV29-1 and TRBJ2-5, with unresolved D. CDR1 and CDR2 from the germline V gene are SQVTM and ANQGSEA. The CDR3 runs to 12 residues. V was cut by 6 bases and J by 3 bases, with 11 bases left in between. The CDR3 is CSVTDGEETQYF. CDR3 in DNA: TGCAGCGTAACGGACGGTGAAGAGACCCAGTACTTC. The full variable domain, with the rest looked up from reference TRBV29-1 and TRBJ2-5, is SAVISQKPSRDICQRGTSLTIQCQVDSQVTMMFWYRQQPGQSLTLIATANQGSEATYESGFVIDKFPISRPNLTFSTLTVSNMSPEDSSIYLCSVTDGEETQYFGPGTRLLVL.

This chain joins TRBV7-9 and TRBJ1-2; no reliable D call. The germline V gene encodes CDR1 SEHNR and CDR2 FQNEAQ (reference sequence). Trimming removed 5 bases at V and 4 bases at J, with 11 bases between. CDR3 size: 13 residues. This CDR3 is CASSGILSYGYTF. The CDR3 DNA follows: TGTGCCAGCAGCGGAATCTTGAGCTATGGCTACACCTTC.

The CDR3 nucleotides are TGTGCCTGGAGTCCGGGACAGGGGATGGTGACTGAAGCTTTCTTT. Its protein product is CAWSPGQGMVTEAFF. The chain joins TRBV30 to TRBJ1-1; TRBD1 matches at 10 bases. With 2 bases clipped from V and 5 bases from J, the junction kept 8 bases outside the gene matches. Germline V gene lookup returns CDR1 GTSNPN and CDR2 SVGIG (reference sequence). The CDR3 covers 15 residues. Filled out from reference TRBV30 and TRBJ1-1, the complete variable domain reads SQTIHQWPATLVQPVGSPLSLECTVEGTSNPNLYWYRQAAGRGLQLLFYSVGIGQISSEVPQNLSASRPQDRQFILSSKKLLLSDSGFYLCAWSPGQGMVTEAFFGQGTRLTVV.

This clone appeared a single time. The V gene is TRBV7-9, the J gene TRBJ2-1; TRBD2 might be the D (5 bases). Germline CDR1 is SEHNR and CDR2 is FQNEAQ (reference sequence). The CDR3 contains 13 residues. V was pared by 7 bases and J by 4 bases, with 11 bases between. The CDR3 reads CASTPSGYNEQFF. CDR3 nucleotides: TGTGCCAGCACCCCAAGCGGATACAATGAGCAGTTCTTC.

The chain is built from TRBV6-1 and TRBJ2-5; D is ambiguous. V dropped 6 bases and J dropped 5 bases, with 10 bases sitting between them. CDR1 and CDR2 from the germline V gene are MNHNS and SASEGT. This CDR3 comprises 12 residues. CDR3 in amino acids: CASSATLETQYF. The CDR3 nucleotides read TGTGCCAGCAGCGCAACCCTTGAGACCCAGTACTTC.

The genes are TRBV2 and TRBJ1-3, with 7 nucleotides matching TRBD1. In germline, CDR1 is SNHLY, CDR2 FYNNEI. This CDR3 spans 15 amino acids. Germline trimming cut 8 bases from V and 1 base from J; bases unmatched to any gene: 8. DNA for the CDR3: TGTGCCAGCGTCGACCGCAGGGGGTCTGGAAACACCATATATTTT. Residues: CASVDRRGSGNTIYF.